This entry lists 29 T cell receptor beta chains sequenced from one sample in a study of CD8 T cells in Susac syndrome. It was with random hexamers that 0.5 to 1 ug RNA was reverse transcribed. TCRdb re-derived calls from the immunoSEQ multiplex PCR reads in MiXCR, one entry per CDR3 protein. The table includes roughly 76,000 distinct CDR3 sequences, under 95% detected once. Sequencing was performed on CD8+ T cells from PBMCs. Every receptor here comes from a human donor with Susac syndrome.

V gene TRBV5-4 combines with J gene TRBJ2-3; 7 bases map to TRBD1. Germline V CDR1 and CDR2: SGHNT, YYREEE (reference sequence). After removal of 6 bases from V and 0 bases from J, the junction contained 10 bases not matched to a gene. The CDR3 sequence is 16 residues long. The CDR3: CASIDSGTASTDTQYF. The DNA for the CDR3 is TGTGCCAGCATCGACTCCGGGACAGCTAGCACAGATACGCAGTATTTT.

V usage is TRBV9 and J usage is TRBJ2-1, with 7 bases identical to TRBD1. The V and J ends lost 4 bases and 4 bases, in that order; junction bases with no gene match: 8. Germline V lookup: CDR1 SGDLS, CDR2 YYNGEE. The CDR3 extends over 15 amino acids. The CDR3: CASSIREGAYNEQFF. CDR3 nucleotides: TGTGCCAGCAGCATCAGAGAGGGGGCGTACAATGAGCAGTTCTTC.

This clonotype was recorded only once. This chain joins TRBV28 and TRBJ1-2; possibly TRBD1 for D (5 bases). V lost 0 bases and J 8 bases, leaving 16 bases between the germline ends. The CDR3 is made up of 15 amino acids. Per germline, CDR1 MDHEN and CDR2 SYDVKM. In nucleotides, the CDR3 is TGTGCCAGCAGTTTATGGGCCGGGACGGAATACGGCTACACCTTC. Its translation is CASSLWAGTEYGYTF.

This clonotype was seen only once. The chain links TRBV11-2 to TRBJ2-5; 11 bases map to TRBD2. The germline V gene has CDR1 SGHAT and CDR2 FQNNGV. J was trimmed by 5 bases and V by 5 bases; bases with no gene match: 10. This CDR3 contains 16 residues. The CDR3 DNA reads TGTGCCAGCAGCCGTACCGGGACTAGCGGTTTGGAGACCCAGTACTTC. This translates into CASSRTGTSGLETQYF.

This clonotype was counted only a few times. The V call is TRBV20-1, the J call TRBJ1-1; possible D gene TRBD1, 5 bases. CDR3 size: 14 residues. Germline V lookup: CDR1 DFQATT, CDR2 SNEGSKA (reference sequence). Trimming cost V 0 bases and J 3 bases, with 11 bases left between them. The CDR3 sequence is CSAREGTRDTEAFF. The CDR3 DNA follows: TGCAGTGCTAGAGAAGGGACGAGGGACACTGAAGCTTTCTTT.

The chain employs TRBV2 and TRBJ1-6; TRBD1 matches at 7 bases. CDR1 and CDR2 from the germline V gene are SNHLY and FYNNEI. The CDR3 has 14 amino acids. V lost 3 bases, J lost 8 bases, and 4 bases stayed unmatched. Here the CDR3 reads CASSDRTGDSPLHF. The CDR3 nucleotides read TGTGCCAGCAGTGATAGGACAGGTGATTCACCCCTCCACTTT.

This clonotype was seen once. The CDR3 DNA follows: TGTGCCAGCAGCTTAGACGGGAGCTCTGGAAACACCATATATTTT. This encodes CASSLDGSSGNTIYF. The V gene is TRBV11-3, the J gene TRBJ1-3; no definite D call. The CDR3 length is 15 residues. Germline V gene data show CDR1 as SGHNT and CDR2 as YENEEA. V lost 0 bases and J 0 bases, leaving 6 bases between the germline ends. The variable domain in full, completed from reference TRBV11-3 and TRBJ1-3, reads EAGVVQSPRYKIIEKKQPVAFWCNPISGHNTLYWYLQNLGQGPELLIRYENEEAVDDSQLPKDRFSAERLKGVDSTLKIQPAELGDSAVYLCASSLDGSSGNTIYFGEGSWLTVV.

The chain couples TRBV20-1 to TRBJ2-7, with D unclear. The CDR3 covers 11 residues. Trimming shortened V by 7 bases and J by 5 bases, and 12 bases separated the two germline ends. From germline, CDR1 is DFQATT and CDR2 SNEGSKA (reference sequence). CDR3 nucleotides: TGCAGTGGTAGGAGCGTCAACGAGCAGTACTTC. Its protein is CSGRSVNEQYF.

The chain uses TRBV14 and TRBJ1-4, with TRBD1 matching 7 bases. CDR1 and CDR2 from the germline V gene are SGHDN and FVKESK. Unmatched junction bases numbered 5, after V lost 0 bases and J lost 4 bases. The CDR3 is made up of 16 amino acids. The CDR3 region has the DNA TGTGCCAGCAGCCAAGAGAACACAGGGGTTAATGAAAAACTGTTTTTT. This encodes CASSQENTGVNEKLFF.

The chain couples TRBV30 to TRBJ1-4; D ambiguous. The CDR3 contains 14 residues. Trimming shortened V by 1 base and J by 5 bases, and 11 bases separated the two germline ends. CDR1 GTSNPN and CDR2 SVGIG come from the germline V gene (reference sequence). CDR3 loop: CAWSGNTRNEKLFF. Here the CDR3 DNA reads TGTGCCTGGAGTGGAAATACGAGAAATGAAAAACTGTTTTTT.

The chain uses TRBV20-1 and TRBJ1-1; 7 bases fit TRBD1. The CDR3 covers 14 residues. Looked up from germline, CDR1 is DFQATT and CDR2 is SNEGSKA (reference sequence). Trimming cost V 4 bases and J 0 bases; bases outside gene matches: 5. The CDR3 region has the DNA TGCAGTGCTATGACAGGGACACTGAACACTGAAGCTTTCTTT. Translated: CSAMTGTLNTEAFF.

The chain recombines TRBV7-2 with TRBJ2-3, with 7 bases identical to TRBD1. This CDR3 comprises 16 residues. V shed 7 bases, J shed 0 bases, and the junction held 10 bases outside the gene matches. The germline V gene has CDR1 SGHTA and CDR2 FQGNSA. CDR3 region: CASTLRDRVSTDTQYF. CDR3 in DNA: TGTGCCAGCACCCTTAGAGACAGGGTGAGCACAGATACGCAGTATTTT.

This clonotype was recorded a few times. The J gene is TRBJ2-1, the V gene TRBV6-1; 8 nucleotides agree with TRBD2. The CDR3 sequence is 14 residues long. Trimming took 5 bases from V and 4 from J; bases not matched to a gene: 4. Germline-derived CDR1 and CDR2 are MNHNS and SASEGT. The CDR3 is CASSLAGRYNEQFF. The CDR3 DNA sequence: TGTGCCAGCAGTCTAGCGGGTCGATACAATGAGCAGTTCTTC.

The genes are TRBV3-1 and TRBJ2-1; 9 positions agree with TRBD1. Germline CDR1 is LGHDT and CDR2 is YNNKEL (reference sequence). V shed 2 bases, J shed 0 bases, and the junction held 5 bases outside the gene matches. The CDR3 consists of 17 residues. The CDR3, as DNA: TGTGCCAGCAGCCAACCTCGGGACAGGGCCTCCTACAATGAGCAGTTCTTC. Its protein product is CASSQPRDRASYNEQFF.

The rearrangement links TRBV7-2 to TRBJ1-6; D uncertain. The germline V gene has CDR1 SGHTA and CDR2 FQGNSA. CDR3 length: 15 amino acids. V was trimmed by 1 base and J by 4 bases, leaving 8 bases between them. Here the CDR3 reads CASSLEVLYNSPLHF. DNA of the CDR3: TGTGCCAGCAGCTTAGAGGTGCTATATAATTCACCCCTCCACTTT.

The chain joins TRBV27 to TRBJ1-1; D gene unclear. Germline assignment: CDR1 MNHEY and CDR2 SMNVEV (reference sequence). With 6 bases removed from V and 5 bases from J, the gap between germline ends came to 16 bases. The CDR3 length is 14 residues. The CDR3 loop is CASSLDRGSTEAFF. CDR3 coding DNA: TGTGCCAGCAGCCTAGACCGGGGATCGACTGAAGCTTTCTTT.

Only one count was recorded for this clonotype. The V and J genes are TRBV19 and TRBJ2-7; D not certain. V dropped 7 bases and J dropped 3 bases, with 7 bases sitting between them. CDR1 is LNHDA, CDR2 SQIVND, per germline (reference sequence). CDR3 size: 11 residues. As DNA, the CDR3 is TGTGCCAGTAAGGGTAGCTACGAGCAGTACTTC. Protein sequence: CASKGSYEQYF.

The chain recombines TRBV4-1 with TRBJ2-2, with D hard to call. The V and J ends lost 0 bases and 4 bases respectively, with 12 bases between them. CDR3 length: 16 amino acids. Germline values: CDR1 MGHRA, CDR2 YSYEKL. In DNA, the CDR3 is TGCGCCAGCAGCCAAGATGAAGCATCGGGCACCGGGGAGCTGTTTTTT. It yields the protein CASSQDEASGTGELFF.

The genes are TRBV7-7 and TRBJ2-2; 15 nucleotides align to TRBD2. The CDR3 is 18 amino acids. V was clipped by 5 bases and J by 4 bases; unmatched bases: 8. Looked up from germline, CDR1 is SSHAT and CDR2 is FNYEAQ (reference sequence). CDR3: CASSPRTSGRAATGELFF. In nucleotides, the CDR3 is TGTGCCAGCAGCCCCCGGACTAGCGGGAGGGCGGCCACCGGGGAGCTGTTTTTT.

The CDR3 DNA reads TGTGCCAGCAGCTTAGGGGTTTCGGAGCAGTTCTTC. As protein: CASSLGVSEQFF. V is TRBV7-8 and J is TRBJ2-1; D gene ambiguous. The CDR3 totals 12 residues. From germline, CDR1 is SGHVS and CDR2 FQNEAQ. V was pared by 1 base and J by 10 bases, with 8 bases between.

This chain joins TRBV11-2 and TRBJ2-2; D possibly corresponds to TRBD2 (5 bases). This CDR3 has 16 amino acids. V lost 2 bases to trimming and J lost 5 bases, with 15 bases between them. Germline CDR1 and CDR2: SGHAT and FQNNGV. The CDR3 loop reads CASSLILARRTGELFF. The CDR3 coding sequence is TGTGCCAGCAGCTTAATATTGGCAAGGAGGACCGGGGAGCTGTTTTTT.

The chain joins TRBV30 to TRBJ2-5, with TRBD2 matching 14 bases. CDR3 size: 16 residues. Germline-derived CDR1 and CDR2 are GTSNPN and SVGIG (reference sequence). V shed 1 base, J shed 1 base, and the junction held 2 bases outside the gene matches. The CDR3 loop reads CAWSAGTSGGQETQYF. The CDR3 DNA sequence: TGTGCCTGGAGTGCAGGGACTAGCGGGGGCCAAGAGACCCAGTACTTC.

V is TRBV5-1 and J is TRBJ2-4; TRBD1 agrees at 8 bases. V shed 4 bases, J shed 1 base, and the junction held 7 bases outside the gene matches. This CDR3 spans 16 amino acids. In germline, CDR1 is SGHRS, CDR2 YFSETQ. CDR3 loop: CASSEQGVGAKNIQYF. In DNA form, the CDR3 reads TGCGCCAGCAGCGAACAGGGGGTGGGGGCCAAAAACATTCAGTACTTC. The variable domain in full, with the rest retrieved from reference TRBV5-1 and TRBJ2-4, is KAGVTQTPRYLIKTRGQQVTLSCSPISGHRSVSWYQQTPGQGLQFLFEYFSETQRNKGNFPGRFSGRQFSNSRSEMNVSTLELGDSALYLCASSEQGVGAKNIQYFGAGTRLSVL.

J is TRBJ2-7 and V is TRBV28; D is perhaps TRBD1 (7 bases). The CDR3 spans 16 residues. V lost 4 bases and J lost 1, with 17 bases in between. CDR1 and CDR2 (germline): MDHEN, SYDVKM. CDR3 in amino acids: CASSSPPAGQSYEQYF. The DNA for the CDR3 is TGTGCCAGCAGTTCCCCCCCGGCGGGACAGTCCTACGAGCAGTACTTC.

J is TRBJ2-7 and V is TRBV4-3; D remains ambiguous. The germline gives CDR1 LGHNA, CDR2 YSLEER. Trimming left V 0 bases short and J 3 bases short, with 9 bases between. This CDR3 contains 14 residues. CDR3: CASSQDWGDYEQYF. CDR3 in DNA: TGCGCCAGCAGCCAAGATTGGGGTGACTACGAGCAGTACTTC.

The chain carries TRBV2 and TRBJ2-1; D call uncertain. The CDR3 consists of 13 residues. The germline CDR1 and CDR2 sequences are SNHLY and FYNNEI. The germline V and J ends were trimmed by 8 bases and 5 bases, with 13 bases remaining between them. The CDR3 DNA follows: TGTGCCAGCCTAAATACCCGGGACAATGAGCAGTTCTTC. Protein sequence: CASLNTRDNEQFF.

The gene calls are TRBV4-1 and TRBJ2-6; TRBD1 is a possible D gene (5 bases). CDR3 length: 17 amino acids. V dropped 1 base and J dropped 4 bases, with 14 bases sitting between them. CDR1 MGHRA and CDR2 YSYEKL come from the germline V gene. In DNA, the CDR3 is TGCGCCAGCAGCCAAGTGGCAGGGCTTACCGGGGCCAACGTCCTGACTTTC. Translation: CASSQVAGLTGANVLTF.

The chain carries TRBV7-9 and TRBJ1-5; the match to TRBD1 covers 7 bases. V was clipped by 5 bases and J by 7 bases; unmatched bases: 8. The CDR3 runs to 14 residues. The germline V gene encodes CDR1 SEHNR and CDR2 FQNEAQ (reference sequence). Here the CDR3 reads CASSGSDRVQPQHF. CDR3 nucleotides: TGTGCCAGCAGCGGTAGCGACAGGGTGCAGCCCCAGCATTTT. Supplemented by reference TRBV7-9 and TRBJ1-5, the full variable domain reads DTGVSQNPRHKITKRGQNVTFRCDPISEHNRLYWYRQTLGQGPEFLTYFQNEAQLEKSRLLSDRFSAERPKGSFSTLEIQRTEQGDSAMYLCASSGSDRVQPQHFGDGTRLSIL.

This rearrangement joins TRBV5-4 to TRBJ1-1, with TRBD1 matching 7 bases. This CDR3 is 14 amino acids long. J gave up 7 bases and V 3 bases, and 9 bases lay outside the gene matches. Germline CDR1 is SGHNT and CDR2 is YYREEE (reference sequence). DNA for the CDR3: TGTGCCAGCAGCTCTCCCGGGACAGATATTGAAGCTTTCTTT. Its translation: CASSSPGTDIEAFF. Combining the CDR3 with reference TRBV5-4 and TRBJ1-1 gives the whole variable domain ETGVTQSPTHLIKTRGQQVTLRCSSQSGHNTVSWYQQALGQGPQFIFQYYREEENGRGNFPPRFSGLQFPNYSSELNVNALELDDSALYLCASSSPGTDIEAFFGQGTRLTVV.